The next 26 T cell receptor beta chains were all read from a single sample in a study of shared clonotypes between healthy human individuals. TCRdb keeps only in-frame clones here, not all; method: immunoSEQ multiplex PCR. Of roughly 770,000 clones detected, approximately 97% appear once; the ten largest clones hold approximately 0.2%. The naive CD8 subset, CD45RO-negative cells positively selected for CCR7, excluded terminally differentiated effector memory CD45RA+ cells. Sample: naive CD8+ T cells sorted from blood. All receptors come from a young man in good health.

As regards this clone: The junction shows a germline mismatch at one end, possibly a read error. The V and J genes are TRBV10-3 and TRBJ2-7, with a possible D match to TRBD1 (6 bases). CDR1 is ENHRY, CDR2 SYGVKD, per germline. This CDR3 comprises 12 residues. In DNA form, the CDR3 reads TGTGCCATCAGTGAGTTTAACCGGGACACCTCTTTC. It yields the protein CAISEFNRDTSF.

The chain is built from TRBV6-5 and TRBJ2-1; 9 bases line up with TRBD2. CDR3 length equals 16 residues. Germline CDR1 reads MNHEY; CDR2 reads SVGAGI. V was pared by 4 bases and J by 4 bases, with 8 bases of the junction left unmatched. Here the CDR3 DNA reads TGTGCCAGCAGTTGGGCAACTAGCGGGTCTTACAATGAGCAGTTCTTC. Protein: CASSWATSGSYNEQFF.

The chain carries TRBV6-5 and TRBJ2-5; a possible D gene is TRBD1 (8 bases). Trimming removed 7 bases from V and 9 bases from J, with 18 bases in between. This CDR3 has 13 amino acids. CDR1 is MNHEY and CDR2 is SVGAGI in the germline V gene. In DNA form, the CDR3 reads TGTGCCAGCAAACAGGGGGGGTGGTTGGCCCAGTACTTC. It codes for CASKQGGWLAQYF.

The chain joins TRBV28 to TRBJ2-7; maybe TRBD1 (6 bases). Germline CDR1 is MDHEN and CDR2 is SYDVKM. V was pared by 4 bases and J by 2 bases, with 18 bases between. This CDR3 comprises 16 residues. CDR3 region: CASSSSWGTTTYEQYF. In DNA, the CDR3 is TGTGCCAGCAGTTCCTCCTGGGGGACAACGACCTACGAGCAGTACTTC.

The chain has TRBV4-1 and TRBJ2-7; no reliable D call. V lost 3 bases, J lost 1 base, and 10 bases lay in between. This CDR3 is 14 amino acids long. Germline lookup yields CDR1 MGHRA and CDR2 YSYEKL. CDR3 bases: TGCGCCAGCAGCCAGGTTGCGGCGTCCTACGAGCAGTACTTC. It is translated as CASSQVAASYEQYF.

The rearrangement uses TRBV5-6 and TRBJ2-1, with a weak D call TRBD2 (5 bases). Germline assignment: CDR1 SGHDT and CDR2 YYEEEE. The CDR3 sequence is 16 residues long. Deletions cut 4 bases from V and 8 bases from J, with 22 bases between. The CDR3 spells CASSPDRGRGFHEQFF. DNA for the CDR3: TGTGCCAGCAGCCCAGACCGTGGGAGAGGGTTCCATGAGCAGTTCTTC. The full variable domain, its missing parts supplied by reference TRBV5-6 and TRBJ2-1, is DAGVTQSPTHLIKTRGQQVTLRCSPKSGHDTVSWYQQALGQGPQFIFQYYEEEERQRGNFPDRFSGHQFPNYSSELNVNALLLGDSALYLCASSPDRGRGFHEQFFGPGTRLTVL.

V usage is TRBV11-2 and J usage is TRBJ2-7, with 8 bases lining up with TRBD2. The trim removed 2 bases at V and 3 bases at J, leaving 3 bases unmatched. Germline CDR1 SGHAT, CDR2 FQNNGV. This CDR3 has 14 amino acids. DNA of the CDR3: TGTGCCAGCAGCTTACCACTAGCGGTCTACGAGCAGTACTTC. It encodes CASSLPLAVYEQYF.

The chain couples TRBV7-9 to TRBJ1-5; D remains ambiguous. The CDR3 is made up of 12 amino acids. Germline lookup yields CDR1 SEHNR and CDR2 FQNEAQ (reference sequence). Trimming pared 5 bases from V and 10 bases from J, leaving 12 bases between. The CDR3 loop reads CASSTGLGPQHF. The CDR3 DNA is TGTGCCAGCAGCACTGGGTTGGGACCCCAGCATTTT.

The rearrangement uses TRBV29-1 and TRBJ1-1; no clear D gene. The CDR3 extends over 14 amino acids. V lost 6 bases and J 5 bases, leaving 19 bases between the germline ends. Germline V lookup: CDR1 SQVTM, CDR2 ANQGSEA. CDR3 nucleotides: TGCAGCGTAGGTACTAACAGCGGCGGGACTGAAGCTTTCTTT. Amino acid sequence: CSVGTNSGGTEAFF.

This chain uses TRBV30 with TRBJ2-5; 7 bases align to TRBD1. Germline V gene data show CDR1 as GTSNPN and CDR2 as SVGIG (reference sequence). The V segment lost 5 bases and the J segment 5 bases; nucleotides outside the gene matches: 11. The CDR3 is 14 residues long. CDR3 region: CAWDTGQLGETQYF. CDR3 in DNA: TGTGCCTGGGACACGGGACAGTTGGGGGAGACCCAGTACTTC.

The rearrangement uses TRBV6-1 and TRBJ2-1; TRBD2 matches at 10 bases. In germline, CDR1 is MNHNS, CDR2 SASEGT. The length of the CDR3 is 15 residues. V was pared by 6 bases and J by 3 bases, with 5 bases of the junction left unmatched. This chain's CDR3 is CASRAASGGYNEQFF. In DNA, the CDR3 is TGTGCCAGCAGGGCTGCTAGCGGGGGCTACAATGAGCAGTTCTTC.

The chain combines TRBV28 with TRBJ1-5; 9 nucleotides agree with TRBD1. J gave up 7 bases and V 5 bases, and 9 bases lay outside the gene matches. The CDR3 totals 15 residues. Per germline, CDR1 MDHEN and CDR2 SYDVKM. The CDR3 region is CASSLRTGEKQPQHF. DNA for the CDR3: TGTGCCAGCAGTCTCCGGACAGGGGAGAAGCAGCCCCAGCATTTT. The complete variable domain, with remaining parts taken from reference TRBV28 and TRBJ1-5, reads DVKVTQSSRYLVKRTGEKVFLECVQDMDHENMFWYRQDPGLGLRLIYFSYDVKMKEKGDIPEGYSVSREKKERFSLILESASTNQTSMYLCASSLRTGEKQPQHFGDGTRLSIL.

The rearrangement links TRBV9 to TRBJ2-2; TRBD2 matches 10 bases. Germline V CDR1 and CDR2: SGDLS, YYNGEE. This CDR3 has 15 residues. The junction had 3 bases not matched to a gene; V was cut back by 0 bases and J by 7 bases. CDR3 coding DNA: TGTGCCAGCAGCGTAGGGCTAGCGGGAGTCGGGGAGCTGTTTTTT. This encodes CASSVGLAGVGELFF.

As concerns this clone: Mismatch with germline at one junction end may stem from a read error. The same CDR3 can be traced to other DNA sequences in this sample. The CDR3: CASSLAGGTDTQYF. For the CDR3, the DNA is TGTGCCAGCAGCCTAGCGGGGGGCACAGATACGCAGTATTTT. The rearrangement links TRBV7-2 to TRBJ2-3; TRBD2 agrees at 10 bases. Germline loops: CDR1 SGHTA, CDR2 FQGNSA. The CDR3 is 14 residues long.

The genes are TRBV28 and TRBJ2-1; 9 nucleotides agree with TRBD2. Looked up from germline, CDR1 is MDHEN and CDR2 is SYDVKM. CDR3 size: 16 residues. V lost 3 bases and J lost 3; bases outside the gene matches: 6. CDR3 protein: CASSFHSGSIYNEQFF. The DNA for the CDR3 is TGTGCCAGCAGTTTTCATAGCGGGAGTATCTACAATGAGCAGTTCTTC.

The V and J genes are TRBV19 and TRBJ2-7; TRBD1 aligns across 7 bases. The germline V gene has CDR1 LNHDA and CDR2 SQIVND (reference sequence). V shed 5 bases, J shed 3 bases, and the junction held 4 bases outside the gene matches. CDR3 length: 13 amino acids. CDR3 protein: CASSPGQVYEQYF. DNA for the CDR3: TGTGCCAGTAGTCCAGGACAGGTCTACGAGCAGTACTTC.

This rearrangement joins TRBV27 to TRBJ2-1; the D call may be TRBD1 or TRBD2 (5 bases each). CDR1 is MNHEY, CDR2 SMNVEV, per germline (reference sequence). The CDR3 extends over 15 amino acids. Trimming pared 3 bases from V and 4 bases from J, leaving 13 bases between. CDR3 nucleotide sequence: TGTGCCAGCAGTTTTCCCGGGGCCGGATACAATGAGCAGTTCTTC. Translated, it gives CASSFPGAGYNEQFF.

The CDR3 coding sequence is TGTGCCAGCAGCAGACTAGCGGGAGGGCCTGATACGCAGTATTTT. Translated, it gives CASSRLAGGPDTQYF. The rearrangement joins TRBV27 to TRBJ2-3; the match to TRBD2 covers 14 bases. The CDR3 is 15 residues long. CDR1 MNHEY and CDR2 SMNVEV come from the germline V gene (reference sequence). V shed 6 bases, J shed 6 bases, and the junction held 5 bases outside the gene matches.

The rearrangement uses TRBV27 and TRBJ1-2, with D tentatively TRBD1 (6 bases). Germline V lookup: CDR1 MNHEY, CDR2 SMNVEV (reference sequence). V lost 0 bases and J lost 4, with 18 bases in between. The CDR3 consists of 17 residues. The CDR3 loop is CASSLSVLGGRGYGYTF. Written as DNA, the CDR3 is TGTGCCAGCAGTTTATCGGTCTTAGGGGGGCGAGGCTATGGCTACACCTTC.

Notes on this clone: This CDR3 is also generated by other DNA sequences in the sample. The chain uses TRBV9 and TRBJ2-3, with D tentatively TRBD2 (6 bases). V was shortened by 0 bases and J by 0 bases, with 8 bases between the two germline ends. CDR1 and CDR2 (germline): SGDLS, YYNGEE. This CDR3 contains 15 residues. The DNA for the CDR3 is TGTGCCAGCAGCGTAGAAGGAGGGAGCACAGATACGCAGTATTTT. Amino acids: CASSVEGGSTDTQYF.

The chain combines TRBV21-1 with TRBJ1-5; the table gives TRBD1 as D, unverified against the DNA. TRBV21-1 is tagged as a pseudogene. This CDR3 region has 16 residues. CDR3 residues: CASSKVATAPSQPQHF. CDR3 DNA: TGTGCCAGCAGCAAAGTCGCGACAGCACCTTCTCAGCCCCAGCATTTT.

V and J are TRBV29-1 and TRBJ2-1, with TRBD2 matching over 7 bases. This CDR3 is 12 amino acids long. Germline V lookup: CDR1 SQVTM, CDR2 ANQGSEA. V shed 6 bases and J 3 bases; nucleotides not matched to a gene: 2. The CDR3 sequence: CSVRDYYNEQFF. CDR3 sequence (DNA): TGCAGCGTGCGGGACTACTACAATGAGCAGTTCTTC.

The rearrangement uses TRBV4-1 and TRBJ2-6, with unresolved D. The CDR3 loop spans 15 amino acids. The germline V gene encodes CDR1 MGHRA and CDR2 YSYEKL. V was cut by 1 base and J by 1 base, with 5 bases left in between. This CDR3 is CASSQVPSGANVLTF. The CDR3, as DNA: TGCGCCAGCAGCCAAGTTCCTTCTGGGGCCAACGTCCTGACTTTC.

The chain joins TRBV27 to TRBJ2-7; D remains unclear. Germline CDR1 reads MNHEY; CDR2 reads SMNVEV (reference sequence). Trimming stripped 4 bases from V and 2 bases from J, with 18 bases between. The CDR3 spans 16 residues. The CDR3 sequence is CASSSAGRSLAYEQYF. CDR3 coding DNA: TGTGCCAGCAGTTCGGCAGGCCGTAGTCTCGCCTACGAGCAGTACTTC.

The chain links TRBV9 to TRBJ2-7; 8 bases align to TRBD2. The length of the CDR3 is 14 residues. The V gene end was trimmed by 3 bases and the J gene end by 4 bases; junction bases not matched to a gene: 6. The V gene's germline CDR1 is SGDLS and CDR2 YYNGEE. CDR3 protein: CASSAGTRGYEQYF. The CDR3 DNA sequence: TGTGCCAGCAGCGCCGGGACTAGGGGGTACGAGCAGTACTTC.

The gene calls are TRBV29-1 and TRBJ1-1; D is ambiguous. This CDR3 contains 13 residues. The germline V and J ends were trimmed by 3 bases and 1 base, with 9 bases remaining between them. Germline values: CDR1 SQVTM, CDR2 ANQGSEA. The CDR3 DNA reads TGCAGCGTTGACGGGGATCCGAACACTGAAGCTTTCTTT. Its translation is CSVDGDPNTEAFF.